This passage covers 12 T cell receptor beta chains from one sample sequenced in a study of blood T cell repertoires in COVID-19. The table came from immunoSEQ multiplex PCR; TCRdb's copy has only in-frame clones and leaves some out. The sample has about 380,000 clones; more than 70% are singletons. The sequenced sample was PBMCs or T cells enriched from blood (not recorded which). The receptors stem from a man under 40 who had recovered from COVID-19.

The chain is built from TRBV10-2 and TRBJ1-1; D is ambiguous. The CDR3 has 13 amino acids. Trimming pared 3 bases from V and 0 bases from J, leaving 5 bases between. Germline V gene sequence: CDR1 WSHSY, CDR2 SAAADI. The CDR3 region has the DNA TGCGCCAGCAGTGATGCGGTGAACACTGAAGCTTTCTTT. The encoded protein is CASSDAVNTEAFF.

The V call is TRBV7-9, the J call TRBJ1-1, with D tentatively TRBD1 (6 bases). The ends were cut back, 0 bases at V and 7 bases at J, with 12 bases in the middle. CDR3 length equals 14 residues. Germline V gene data show CDR1 as SEHNR and CDR2 as FQNEAQ (reference sequence). CDR3 residues: CASSLAWDTNEAFF. The CDR3 region has the DNA TGTGCCAGCAGCTTAGCTTGGGACACCAATGAAGCTTTCTTT.

This chain uses TRBV9 with TRBJ1-2, with 11 bases aligning to TRBD1. With 0 bases clipped from V and 4 bases from J, the junction kept 5 bases outside the gene matches. CDR3 length: 16 amino acids. Germline V lookup: CDR1 SGDLS, CDR2 YYNGEE. The CDR3: CASSVVGQGGPYGYTF. CDR3 in DNA: TGTGCCAGCAGCGTAGTGGGACAGGGGGGCCCCTATGGCTACACCTTC.

This clone was counted a single time. The chain is built from TRBV19 and TRBJ2-1; no firm D call. The V gene lost 3 bases and the J gene lost 0 bases, with 15 bases spanning the gap. The germline CDR1 and CDR2 sequences are LNHDA and SQIVND (reference sequence). This CDR3 region has 17 residues. The CDR3 here is CASSIFSSPSSYNEQFF. DNA for the CDR3: TGTGCCAGTAGTATTTTTTCTTCCCCCAGCTCCTACAATGAGCAGTTCTTC. Looking up the rest from reference TRBV19 and TRBJ2-1 gives the full variable domain: DGGITQSPKYLFRKEGQNVTLSCEQNLNHDAMYWYRQDPGQGLRLIYYSQIVNDFQKGDIAEGYSVSREKKESFPLTVTSAQKNPTAFYLCASSIFSSPSSYNEQFFGPGTRLTVL.

This CDR3 is CASSPPTDHYGYTF. The CDR3 bases are TGTGCCAGCAGCCCTCCGACAGACCATTATGGCTACACCTTC. V usage is TRBV7-9 and J usage is TRBJ1-2; a weak D match, TRBD1 (5 bases). This CDR3 comprises 14 residues. V was trimmed by 5 bases and J by 5 bases, leaving 15 bases between them. Germline assignment: CDR1 SEHNR and CDR2 FQNEAQ (reference sequence).

The CDR3 coding sequence is TGCGCCAGCAGCCAAGATTGGACTTCGCCCCAGCATTTT. This sequence encodes CASSQDWTSPQHF. This chain connects TRBV4-1 to TRBJ1-5; D is undetermined. Germline CDR1 reads MGHRA; CDR2 reads YSYEKL. This CDR3 region has 13 residues. Trimming shortened V by 0 bases and J by 9 bases, and 9 bases separated the two germline ends.

The CDR3 spells CASTAGATNEKLFF. The CDR3 region has the DNA TGTGCCAGCACCGCGGGTGCAACTAATGAAAAACTGTTTTTT. This sequence joins TRBV2 and TRBJ1-4; D is undetermined. Germline lookup yields CDR1 SNHLY and CDR2 FYNNEI. V lost 7 bases to trimming and J lost 0 bases, with 9 bases between them. This CDR3 spans 14 amino acids. Based on the CDR3 plus reference TRBV2 and TRBJ1-4, the full variable domain is EPEVTQTPSHQVTQMGQEVILRCVPISNHLYFYWYRQILGQKVEFLVSFYNNEISEKSEIFDDQFSVERPDGSNFTLKIRSTKLEDSAMYFCASTAGATNEKLFFGSGTQLSVL.

The chain uses TRBV14 and TRBJ1-2, with a tentative D call TRBD1 (5 bases). CDR1 and CDR2 (germline): SGHDN, FVKESK. This CDR3 region has 15 residues. Trimming removed 4 bases at V and 3 bases at J, with 15 bases between. CDR3 bases: TGTGCCAGCAGCCCCCGTCTGGGGCAGGACTATGGCTACACCTTC. It encodes CASSPRLGQDYGYTF.

V usage is TRBV20-1 and J usage is TRBJ2-7, with no clear D. The germline V and J ends were trimmed by 6 bases and 4 bases, with 10 bases remaining between them. This CDR3 spans 11 amino acids. Germline CDR1 is DFQATT and CDR2 is SNEGSKA (reference sequence). CDR3 DNA sequence: TGCAGTGCCCTCGACACTTACGAGCAGTACTTC. Amino acid sequence: CSALDTYEQYF.

The chain combines TRBV10-3 with TRBJ2-7, with 9 bases matching TRBD1. The germline V gene has CDR1 ENHRY and CDR2 SYGVKD. The CDR3 runs 15 residues. The V gene end was trimmed by 3 bases and the J gene end by 4 bases; junction bases not matched to a gene: 7. The CDR3 sequence: CAISDGGTGRYEQYF. DNA for the CDR3: TGTGCCATCAGTGATGGAGGGACAGGGAGATACGAGCAGTACTTC.

Here the CDR3 reads CASSPTAREQYF. The CDR3 coding sequence is TGTGCCAGCAGCCCGACAGCTCGGGAGCAGTACTTC. The chain joins TRBV7-2 to TRBJ2-7, with D possibly being TRBD1 (5 bases). CDR1 and CDR2 (germline): SGHTA, FQGNSA. V was cut by 5 bases and J by 7 bases, with 12 bases left in between. This CDR3 is 12 amino acids long.

The chain carries TRBV10-3 and TRBJ1-6, with 7 bases lining up with TRBD1. Germline CDR1 and CDR2: ENHRY and SYGVKD. With 3 bases clipped from V and 5 bases from J, the junction kept 4 bases outside the gene matches. This CDR3 region has 15 residues. The DNA for the CDR3 is TGTGCCATCAGTGAAGGGGGACAGCATAATTCACCCCTCCACTTT. Translating it yields CAISEGGQHNSPLHF.